The clone carrying this T cell receptor (beta chain) was observed many times. Its antigen is not identified. A much larger clone lies one base from this, so it may be a read error. The CDR3 does not close with the conserved phenylalanine or tryptophan, likely indicating a read error. This sample's RNA came from whole unsorted tissue. The sample is drawn from a study of tumor and adjacent non-tumor tissue in lung cancer. Background on the study: Histology: 12 adenocarcinoma, 2 squamous cell carcinoma, 1 small cell lung cancer.

Study results and limitations: Top 100 clones took a larger repertoire share in normal lung.

TCRbeta libraries were built with three rounds of nested PCR, modified from ARM-PCR. TCRdb recomputed calls from the multiplex PCR reads with MiXCR, one row per CDR3 protein. The profile shows approximately 86,000 distinct CDR3 sequences, 72% of them singletons. There are 16 residues in the CDR3. CDR1 and CDR2 (germline): SGHNT, YENEEA. V was shortened by 0 bases and J by 0 bases, with 6 bases between the two germline ends. The chain carries TRBV11-3 and TRBJ1-6; D call uncertain. This TCR derives from a middle-aged woman with non-small cell lung cancer. The specimen sequenced was lung tumor tissue. The DNA of the CDR3 is TGTGCCAGCAGCTTAGAAGGAGGCTCCTATAATTCACCCCTCCACCTT. Translating it yields CASSLEGGSYNSPLHL.